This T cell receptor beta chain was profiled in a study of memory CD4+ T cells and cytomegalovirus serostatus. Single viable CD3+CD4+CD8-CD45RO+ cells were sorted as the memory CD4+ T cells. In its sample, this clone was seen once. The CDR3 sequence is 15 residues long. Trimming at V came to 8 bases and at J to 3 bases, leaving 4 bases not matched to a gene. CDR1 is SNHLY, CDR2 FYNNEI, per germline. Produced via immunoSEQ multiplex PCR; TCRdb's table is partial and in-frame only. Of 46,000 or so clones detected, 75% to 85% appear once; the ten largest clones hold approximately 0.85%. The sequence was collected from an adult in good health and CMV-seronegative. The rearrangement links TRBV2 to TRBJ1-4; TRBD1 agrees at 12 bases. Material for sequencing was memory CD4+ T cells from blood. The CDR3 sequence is CASGRDRGPNEKLFF. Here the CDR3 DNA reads TGTGCCAGCGGCCGGGACAGGGGGCCTAATGAAAAACTGTTTTTT.